The present entry profiles one T cell receptor beta chain with its context. In its sample, this clonotype was seen a few times. The target of this receptor is not known. No much larger clone exists at a distance of one base, and base qualities are not known. This specimen comes from a study of T cell repertoires in cytomegalovirus infection (dated by TCRdb to about 2019). Background for the entire study: Alongside well-studied HLA-B-restricted epitopes, the peptide stimulations were aimed at recently identified HLA-C-restricted CMV epitopes, whose presentation resists viral immunomodulation. Donor HLA type was relevant to the analysis, as public TCR beta signatures indicated carriage of CMV infection together with the matching HLA type. What the authors observed across the whole study: Cumulative frequency of public TCR beta family members discriminated carriers of CMV infection plus the relevant HLA type in this cohort and an independent approximately 400-donor cohort. In the ex vivo response, HLA-C-restricted CMV-specific TCR beta clonotypes were dominant, and in two of eight donors the single most frequent clonotype came from this HLA-C-restricted group.

From the germline V gene, CDR1 is SGHTA and CDR2 is FQGNSA. The cysteine opens and the phenylalanine closes a CDR3 of 16 amino acids. Only the CDR3 DNA is retained, 48 bases long and in frame from the first base. V is pared back by 1 base and J by 0 bases, with 7 bases lying between the germline termini. This sample was sequenced with an Illumina HiSeq 1500. The public sequencing data were trimmed at Q25 with fastp and processed into clonotypes with MiXCR by TCRdb, which kept only in-frame beta chains. Merged by CDR3 protein, the rows form single entries marked with the most common genes and DNA. The sample has 40,000 to 55,000 distinct CDR3 sequences on record, roughly 20% of them singletons. The ten top clones hold 26% of the sample. This specimen's treatment or condition label, interpreted: in vitro stimulation with specific CMV peptide epitopes to enrich CMV-specific T cells.

The clonotype originates from a human donor in good health (CMV status not recorded). Some clones in this sample may be carry-over from other donors' samples. The V and J genes are TRBV7-2 and TRBJ2-6; the D gene identity is not certain. Sequenced material: CD8+ T cells from cultured PBMCs, taken from culture after CMV antigen stimulation. The CDR3 has the sequence CASSLDRISGANVLTF. The base sequence is TGTGCCAGCAGCTTAGACCGCATCTCTGGGGCCAACGTCCTGACTTTC.